The 22 T cell receptor beta chains below were found in one sample sequenced in a study of blood T cells in healthy people across ages. Using a J-beta primer mix together with a sample-barcoded 5' primer, a second PCR was run for roughly 6 to 12 cycles. In TCRdb, the 5' RACE reads were re-called with MiXCR into one record per CDR3 protein. Here the sample spans 550,000 to 700,000 distinct CDR3 sequences, roughly a quarter being singletons. Specimen: blood. The receptors stem from a woman between 65 and 79 years old in good health.

This sequence joins TRBV6-6 and TRBJ2-5; D is perhaps TRBD2 (5 bases). This CDR3 comprises 12 residues. Germline V CDR1 and CDR2: MNHNY, SVGAGI (reference sequence). V was cut by 4 bases and J by 11 bases, with 14 bases left in between. This CDR3 is CASSLQSGEQYF. As DNA, the CDR3 is TGTGCCAGCAGTTTACAGTCCGGGGAGCAGTACTTC.

The rearrangement links TRBV3-1 to TRBJ1-3; D uncertain. Germline lookup yields CDR1 LGHDT and CDR2 YNNKEL (reference sequence). The CDR3 has 14 residues. Between the trimmed V and J ends, which lost 1 base and 2 bases, there was a span of 6 bases. This CDR3 is CASSQVGAGNTIYF. Written as DNA, the CDR3 is TGTGCCAGCAGCCAAGTGGGAGCTGGAAACACCATATATTTT. Together with reference TRBV3-1 and TRBJ1-3, the CDR3 gives the full variable domain: DTAVSQTPKYLVTQMGNDKSIKCEQNLGHDTMYWYKQDSKKFLKIMFSYNNKELIINETVPNRFSPKSPDKAHLNLHINSLELGDSAVYFCASSQVGAGNTIYFGEGSWLTVV.

CDR3 sequence: CASSLVRGGYTF. The CDR3 nucleotides are TGTGCCAGCAGCTTAGTGAGGGGGGGCTACACCTTC. V usage is TRBV7-8 and J usage is TRBJ1-2; possibly TRBD1 for D (6 bases). CDR1 is SGHVS and CDR2 is FQNEAQ in the germline V gene. V lost 1 base, J lost 8 bases, and 8 bases lay in between. The CDR3 totals 12 residues.

This clonotype occurred a few times. This chain connects TRBV20-1 to TRBJ1-2; D gene ambiguous. The CDR3 covers 15 residues. Germline CDR1 DFQATT, CDR2 SNEGSKA (reference sequence). Trimming took off 0 bases at V and 2 bases at J, with 13 bases between the two ends. The CDR3 DNA reads as TGCAGTGCTAGAGATCCTAGACCGGGAAACTATGGCTACACCTTC. This sequence encodes CSARDPRPGNYGYTF.

This clonotype turned up a few times. The chain joins TRBV10-3 to TRBJ1-1; possible D gene TRBD1, 6 bases. The germline V gene has CDR1 ENHRY and CDR2 SYGVKD. CDR3 length: 14 residues. V was trimmed by 6 bases and J by 10 bases, leaving 21 bases between them. Here the CDR3 reads CAIREALRGAGAFF. The CDR3 nucleotides read TGTGCCATCAGGGAGGCTTTGAGGGGGGCTGGAGCTTTCTTT.

The V gene is TRBV3-1, the J gene TRBJ1-1; TRBD1 might be the D (6 bases). Germline values: CDR1 LGHDT, CDR2 YNNKEL (reference sequence). The CDR3 is 18 residues long. The V end lost 5 bases, the J end lost 1 base, and 23 bases lay between the germline ends. The CDR3 loop reads CASSFRRGLTATNTEAFF. In DNA, the CDR3 is TGTGCCAGCAGCTTCCGAAGGGGGTTGACAGCAACGAACACTGAAGCTTTCTTT.

The J gene is TRBJ1-1, the V gene TRBV5-1; TRBD1 is a possible D gene (6 bases). CDR3 length: 13 residues. V shed 4 bases and J shed 7 bases, with 14 bases lying between them. Germline-derived CDR1 and CDR2 are SGHRS and YFSETQ. The CDR3 region has the DNA TGCGCCAGCAGCCCTGGGACATTGGATGAAGCTTTCTTT. Protein: CASSPGTLDEAFF.

The V and J genes are TRBV7-2 and TRBJ2-5, with TRBD2 matching over 12 bases. The assigned J gene may be wrong: the sequence end matches TRBJ2-1 better. The germline V gene encodes CDR1 SGHTA and CDR2 FQGNSA. CDR3 size: 16 residues. The CDR3 loop reads CASSSSGGAEYNEQFF. In DNA, the CDR3 is TGTGCCAGCAGCTCTAGCGGGGGGGCGGAGTACAATGAGCAGTTCTTC.

The V call is TRBV27, the J call TRBJ2-4, with D perhaps matching TRBD1 or TRBD2 (5 bases each). Trimming stripped 6 bases from V and 0 bases from J, with 15 bases between. The V gene's germline CDR1 is MNHEY and CDR2 SMNVEV (reference sequence). This CDR3 comprises 16 residues. Here the CDR3 reads CASSGTGALAKNIQYF. CDR3 coding DNA: TGTGCCAGCAGCGGGACGGGTGCTCTAGCCAAAAACATTCAGTACTTC.

This rearrangement joins TRBV4-1 to TRBJ1-6; D is undetermined. Germline CDR1 reads MGHRA; CDR2 reads YSYEKL. V lost 0 bases to trimming and J lost 7 bases, with 7 bases between them. The CDR3 consists of 14 residues. The CDR3 bases are TGCGCCAGCAGCCAAGATAGGAGGAATTCACCCCTCCACTTT. Protein: CASSQDRRNSPLHF.

This chain links TRBV20-1 with TRBJ1-2; a possible D gene is TRBD1 (5 bases). The V end lost 7 bases, the J end lost 3 bases, and 18 bases lay between the germline ends. Germline-derived CDR1 and CDR2 are DFQATT and SNEGSKA (reference sequence). This CDR3 has 14 amino acids. The CDR3 DNA is TGCAGTGGGCGGGGGGGGAGTAGGGACTATGGCTACACCTTC. It yields the protein CSGRGGSRDYGYTF.

A few counts support this clonotype. The chain uses TRBV5-1 and TRBJ1-1; tentatively, D is TRBD1 (5 bases). The CDR3 runs to 14 residues. Trimming left V 5 bases short and J 0 bases short, with 11 bases between. The germline gives CDR1 SGHRS, CDR2 YFSETQ. CDR3 region: CASRRQSMNTEAFF. The CDR3 coding sequence is TGCGCCAGCAGAAGACAGTCGATGAACACTGAAGCTTTCTTT.

This clonotype has only a few counts. This rearrangement joins TRBV20-1 to TRBJ1-5, with a possible D match to TRBD1 (5 bases). The CDR3 spans 12 residues. Deletions cut 2 bases from V and 7 bases from J, with 9 bases between. CDR1 is DFQATT, CDR2 SNEGSKA, per germline (reference sequence). CDR3 amino acids: CSARWEGQPQHF. The CDR3 nucleotides are TGCAGTGCTAGATGGGAGGGGCAGCCCCAGCATTTT.

This clonotype was counted a few times. The J gene is TRBJ2-1, the V gene TRBV6-5; TRBD1 matches at 8 bases. CDR1 MNHEY and CDR2 SVGAGI come from the germline V gene. Trimming at V came to 4 bases and at J to 6 bases, leaving 8 bases not matched to a gene. The CDR3 spans 15 residues. The chain's CDR3 is CASSFSGTGLNEQFF. The CDR3 nucleotides are TGTGCCAGCAGTTTTTCCGGGACAGGACTCAATGAGCAGTTCTTC.

Many counts were recorded for this clonotype. J is TRBJ1-6 and V is TRBV18; D remains ambiguous. The V and J ends lost 2 bases and 7 bases respectively, with 12 bases between them. The CDR3 loop spans 15 amino acids. Germline loops: CDR1 KGHSH, CDR2 LQKENI. For the CDR3, the DNA is TGTGCCAGCTCACCATCTGGGTCCATAAATTCACCCCTCCACTTT. Translation gives CASSPSGSINSPLHF.

Concerning this clonotype itself: One junction end does not reproduce the germline sequence, and a read error may be involved. The V and J genes are TRBV20-1 and TRBJ1-1; D not resolved. The germline gives CDR1 DFQATT, CDR2 SNEGSKA (reference sequence). CDR3 size: 15 residues. The CDR3 reads CGARDIFDLNTEAFF. CDR3 DNA sequence: TGCGGTGCTAGAGACATATTTGATCTGAACACTGAAGCTTTCTTT.

The chain links TRBV20-1 to TRBJ1-2, with TRBD1 as a possible D gene (5 bases). CDR1 is DFQATT and CDR2 is SNEGSKA in the germline V gene (reference sequence). Trimming left V 1 base short and J 2 bases short, with 11 bases between. CDR3 length: 14 residues. CDR3 residues: CSARAGGTNYGYTF. Here the CDR3 DNA reads TGCAGTGCTAGAGCCGGTGGGACCAACTATGGCTACACCTTC.

This clonotype was found many times. This chain links TRBV5-1 with TRBJ1-4; D possibly corresponds to TRBD1 (5 bases). Germline CDR1 is SGHRS and CDR2 is YFSETQ. Trimming shortened V by 0 bases and J by 8 bases, and 17 bases separated the two germline ends. The length of the CDR3 is 16 residues. The CDR3 DNA reads as TGCGCCAGCAGCTTGGGACTGGGACCATCGGGGGAAAAACTGTTTTTT. This codes for CASSLGLGPSGEKLFF.

This clonotype has just a few counts. This sequence joins TRBV4-2 and TRBJ1-1; D is unclear. From germline, CDR1 is LGHNA and CDR2 YNFKEQ. CDR3 length: 14 residues. Trimming removed 2 bases at V and 8 bases at J, with 15 bases between. CDR3 protein: CASSQTWQASEAFF. The CDR3 bases are TGTGCCAGCAGCCAAACTTGGCAGGCCTCCGAAGCTTTCTTT.

This chain joins TRBV7-2 and TRBJ2-5; no clear D. The germline gives CDR1 SGHTA, CDR2 FQGNSA. V gave up 2 bases and J gave up 4 bases, with 11 bases separating them. This CDR3 contains 14 residues. CDR3 nucleotide sequence: TGTGCCAGCAGCTTAAAGGTTTCAGGAGAGACCCAGTACTTC. Its translation is CASSLKVSGETQYF.

This clonotype was counted only a few times. J is TRBJ1-5 and V is TRBV3-1; D unclear. Germline V gene data show CDR1 as LGHDT and CDR2 as YNNKEL (reference sequence). CDR3 length: 15 residues. V was pared by 1 base and J by 0 bases, with 7 bases between. This CDR3 is CASSQGGFSNQPQHF. For the CDR3, the DNA is TGTGCCAGCAGCCAAGGAGGCTTTAGCAATCAGCCCCAGCATTTT. The full variable domain, rest sourced from reference TRBV3-1 and TRBJ1-5, is DTAVSQTPKYLVTQMGNDKSIKCEQNLGHDTMYWYKQDSKKFLKIMFSYNNKELIINETVPNRFSPKSPDKAHLNLHINSLELGDSAVYFCASSQGGFSNQPQHFGDGTRLSIL.

This clonotype occurred a few times. The chain employs TRBV5-1 and TRBJ1-1; the D gene is possibly TRBD1 (5 bases). This CDR3 is 15 amino acids long. Germline V gives CDR1 SGHRS, CDR2 YFSETQ. The germline V and J ends were trimmed by 4 bases and 4 bases, with 17 bases remaining between them. CDR3 coding DNA: TGCGCCAGCAGCGGGCCCGGGGCGGTGAGCACTGAAGCTTTCTTT. Protein: CASSGPGAVSTEAFF.